This T cell receptor beta chain was found in a study of blood T cell repertoires in COVID-19. Study-wide context: The United States, Italy and Spain were the sources of the acute and convalescent COVID-19 samples. The analysed material was cDNA or gDNA that came from T cells, B-cell-depleted T cells, or PBMCs.

Under the authors' procedure: The authors estimated nucleated cell counts from reference gene primer amplification. Profiling relied on immunoSEQ multiplex PCR, and the TCRdb table lists in-frame clones only, not all of them. The V and J calls and clone size were taken over from that table, and D and trimming were inferred from the DNA. The data show 60,000 to 85,000 clones, roughly nine tenths seen once. The CDR3 is 16 residues long. The V and J ends lost 0 bases and 3 bases, in that order; junction bases with no gene match: 5. CDR1 and CDR2 (germline): SGDLS, YYNGEE. This TCR derives from a man aged 50 to 60 with acute or convalescent COVID-19. Sequencing used peripheral blood. The chain couples TRBV9 to TRBJ2-3, with TRBD1 identical over 9 bases. DNA for the CDR3: TGTGCCAGCAGCGTAGCCCTGACAGGGGGGACAGATACGCAGTATTTT. It is translated as CASSVALTGGTDTQYF.